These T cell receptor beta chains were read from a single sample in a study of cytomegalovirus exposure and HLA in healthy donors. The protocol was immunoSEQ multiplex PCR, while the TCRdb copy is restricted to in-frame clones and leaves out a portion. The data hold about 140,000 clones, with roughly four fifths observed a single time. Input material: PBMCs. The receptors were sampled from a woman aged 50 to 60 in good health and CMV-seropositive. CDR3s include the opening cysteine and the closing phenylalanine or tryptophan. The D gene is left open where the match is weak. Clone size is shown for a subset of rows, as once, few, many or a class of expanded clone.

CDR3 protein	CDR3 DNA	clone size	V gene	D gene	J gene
CASSRQDISGNTIYF	TGTGCCAGCAGTCGACAGGACATCTCTGGAAACACCATATATTTT	few	TRBV6-5	.	TRBJ1-3
CASSFARGGEIYGYTF	TGTGCCAGCTCCTTTGCCCGGGGAGGGGAAATCTATGGCTACACCTTC	.	TRBV27	.	TRBJ1-2
CASSPDRASYEQYF	TGTGCCAGCAGTCCAGACAGGGCCTCCTACGAGCAGTACTTC	.	TRBV2	TRBD1	TRBJ2-7
CASSPKGWATEAFF	TGTGCCAGCAGTCCCAAGGGGTGGGCCACTGAAGCTTTCTTT	.	TRBV6-1	.	TRBJ1-1
CASSLQGFGEKLFF	TGTGCCAGCAGTTTACAGGGGTTTGGCGAAAAACTGTTTTTT	.	TRBV2	TRBD1	TRBJ1-4
CASRQSGQGHGYTF	TGTGCCAGCAGGCAAAGCGGACAGGGGCATGGCTACACCTTC	.	TRBV7-3	TRBD1	TRBJ1-2
CASSEKRGGSSQETQYF	TGTGCCAGCAGTGAAAAGCGGGGGGGTTCATCTCAAGAGACCCAGTACTTC	.	TRBV6-1	TRBD2	TRBJ2-5
CASSVALDSSTEAFF	TGTGCCAGCAGCGTAGCTCTGGACAGTAGCACTGAAGCTTTCTTT	.	TRBV9	.	TRBJ1-1
CAWIGQNTEAFF	TGTGCCTGGATCGGACAGAACACTGAAGCTTTCTTT	few	TRBV21-1	.	TRBJ1-1
CASSLTDRGNQPQHF	TGTGCCAGCTCACTAACCGACAGGGGCAATCAGCCCCAGCATTTT	.	TRBV18	TRBD1	TRBJ1-5
CASKAAYEQYF	TGTGCCAGCAAGGCGGCCTACGAGCAGTACTTC	.	TRBV6-5	.	TRBJ2-7
CASSPLRGGGADTQYF	TGTGCCAGCAGCCCCCTTCGCGGGGGAGGCGCAGATACGCAGTATTTT	.	TRBV4-2	TRBD2	TRBJ2-3
CASSPRRGRTEAFF	TGTGCCAGCAGTCCCCGCAGGGGGCGGACTGAAGCTTTCTTT	.	TRBV2	TRBD1	TRBJ1-1
CASSLLGVAGGNEQYF	TGTGCCAGCAGCTTACTCGGGGTAGCGGGGGGAAACGAGCAGTACTTC	.	TRBV7-2	TRBD2	TRBJ2-7
CASSLWGTGNEQYF	TGCGCCAGCAGCTTGTGGGGGACAGGTAACGAGCAGTACTTC	.	TRBV5-1	TRBD1	TRBJ2-7
CASSFDRGSQETQYF	TGCGCCAGCAGCTTCGACAGGGGGTCCCAAGAGACCCAGTACTTC	.	TRBV5-1	TRBD1	TRBJ2-5
CASSLVRGGPGELFF	TGTGCCAGCAGCTTAGTGCGGGGGGGCCCCGGGGAGCTGTTTTTT	few	TRBV7-2	TRBD2	TRBJ2-2
CAIQGGPNTGELFF	TGTGCCATCCAGGGGGGACCTAACACCGGGGAGCTGTTTTTT	.	TRBV19	.	TRBJ2-2
CASSPDYRRNTEAFF	TGCGCCAGCAGCCCGGACTACCGGAGGAACACTGAAGCTTTCTTT	.	TRBV4-3	.	TRBJ1-1
CASSHGGAGITYNEQFF	TGTGCCAGCAGCCACGGGGGAGCGGGGATTACCTACAATGAGCAGTTCTTC	.	TRBV4-2	TRBD2	TRBJ2-1
CASSQVPDRGYEQYF	TGCGCCAGCAGCCAAGTACCCGACAGGGGCTACGAGCAGTACTTC	once	TRBV4-1	TRBD1	TRBJ2-7
CASSAQIDTDTQYF	TGTGCCAGCAGTGCCCAGATCGACACAGATACGCAGTATTTT	.	TRBV2	.	TRBJ2-3
CASSSRQGARGNTIYF	TGTGCCAGCAGCTCCAGACAGGGGGCGCGTGGAAACACCATATATTTT	.	TRBV7-9	TRBD1	TRBJ1-3
CASSPPVREANTF	TGTGCCAGCTCACCACCAGTCAGGGAGGCTAATACCTTC	few	TRBV18	.	TRBJ1-2
CASSLDLAGGYNEQFF	TGTGCCAGCAGTTTAGATCTAGCGGGGGGGTACAATGAGCAGTTCTTC	few	TRBV28	TRBD2	TRBJ2-1
CASSLDLGRVGYGYTF	TGTGCCAGCAGCTTAGATCTGGGCAGGGTCGGCTATGGCTACACCTTC	.	TRBV11-2	.	TRBJ1-2
CASSYSRFYEQYF	TGTGCCAGCAGTTACTCGAGGTTCTACGAGCAGTACTTC	.	TRBV6-5	.	TRBJ2-7
CASSPPSQGGSPLHF	TGTGCCAGCTCACCACCTTCCCAGGGAGGTTCACCCCTCCACTTT	.	TRBV18	.	TRBJ1-6
CASSEGAGGSYEQYF	TGTGCCAGCAGTGAAGGGGCAGGGGGCTCCTACGAGCAGTACTTC	.	TRBV6-1	TRBD1	TRBJ2-7
CASSLLAGGRETQYF	TGTGCCAGCAGCTTACTAGCGGGGGGCCGTGAGACCCAGTACTTC	.	TRBV5-6	TRBD2	TRBJ2-5
CASSPDRQGVREKLFF	TGTGCCAGCAGTCCTGATCGACAGGGGGTAAGGGAAAAACTGTTTTTT	.	TRBV27	TRBD1	TRBJ1-4
CASRDRIIGNTIYF	TGTGCCAGCAGGGACAGAATCATCGGAAACACCATATATTTT	.	TRBV7-2	.	TRBJ1-3
CASSFGGGAGEETQYF	TGTGCCAGCAGTTTTGGAGGGGGGGCCGGGGAGGAGACCCAGTACTTC	.	TRBV27	.	TRBJ2-5
CASSQGARAGDQPQHF	TGTGCCAGCAGCCAAGGGGCCAGGGCCGGCGATCAGCCCCAGCATTTT	.	TRBV4-2	.	TRBJ1-5
CASSRTVSGNTIYF	TGTGCCAGCAGCCGGACAGTTTCTGGAAACACCATATATTTT	.	TRBV7-3	.	TRBJ1-3